This T cell receptor (beta chain) was recovered during a study of PD-L1 blockade in urothelial cancer. Study details: Anywhere from 0 to 3 prior chemotherapy regimens had been received by patients. Blood was subjected to analysis at 3 weeks (second dose) and 6 weeks following treatment start. Findings of the study overall: Clones that were tumor-associated expanded more in the blood of durable-benefit patients at 3 weeks.

As for this clone: Its specificity is not known.

TCRdb keeps only in-frame clones here, not all; method: immunoSEQ multiplex PCR. The sample has about 120,000 clones; around 88% are singletons. Time point specified: peripheral blood 6 weeks after treatment start. Pretreatment and on-treatment blood mononuclear cell samples were taken, totaling between 1 and 8 time points per patient. This CDR3 is 16 amino acids long. In germline, CDR1 is SGDLS, CDR2 YYNGEE. V was pared by 4 bases and J by 2 bases, with 17 bases between. Here the sequenced sample was PBMCs, taken around atezolizumab (anti-PD-L1) treatment. V gene TRBV9 combines with J gene TRBJ2-3, with D possibly TRBD1 on 6 matching bases. The receptor was derived from a man between 60 and 70 years old with urothelial cancer. The CDR3 DNA reads TGTGCCAGCAGCAGGGAACAGGGCTTGTACACAGATACGCAGTATTTT. This translates into CASSREQGLYTDTQYF.